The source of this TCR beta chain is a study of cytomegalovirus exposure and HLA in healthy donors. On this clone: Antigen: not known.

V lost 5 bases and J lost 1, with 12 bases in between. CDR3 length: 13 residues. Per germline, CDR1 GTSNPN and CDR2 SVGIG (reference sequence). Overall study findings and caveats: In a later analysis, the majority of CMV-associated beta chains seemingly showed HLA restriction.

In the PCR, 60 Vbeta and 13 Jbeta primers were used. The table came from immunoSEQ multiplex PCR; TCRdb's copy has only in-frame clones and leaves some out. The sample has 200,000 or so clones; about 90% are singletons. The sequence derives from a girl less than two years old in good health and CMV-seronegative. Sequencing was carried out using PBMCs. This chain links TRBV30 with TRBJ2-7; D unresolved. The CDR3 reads CAWSQIHSYEQYF. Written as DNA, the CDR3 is TGTGCCTGGTCTCAGATCCATTCCTACGAGCAGTACTTC.